Listed below are T cell receptor beta chains from one sample, sequenced in a study of OX40 agonist ivuxolimab in advanced cancers. The table came from immunoSEQ multiplex PCR; TCRdb's copy has only in-frame clones and leaves some out. The top ten hold around 11% of the sample, which has tens of thousands of clones, roughly 88% seen once. The sequencing used CD4+ or CD8+ T cells sorted from blood, collected in a trial of the OX40 agonist ivuxolimab. The receptors here all came from an adult with an advanced solid tumor such as melanoma, head and neck, liver or kidney cancer. The CDR3 runs from the conserved cysteine through the conserved F or W. The order of the fields is clone size, D gene, V gene, J gene, CDR3 protein, CDR3 DNA. D genes are given only for firm matches. Size is omitted from some rows. Given values are once, few, many or a class for expanded clones.

clone size: once; D gene: TRBD1; V gene: TRBV19; J gene: TRBJ2-5; CDR3 protein: CASSIGQGVETQYF; CDR3 DNA: TGTGCCAGTAGTATAGGCCAGGGGGTAGAGACCCAGTACTTC
clone size: NA; D gene: NA; V gene: TRBV7-9; J gene: TRBJ2-1; CDR3 protein: CASSLAHAQPEQFF; CDR3 DNA: TGTGCCAGCAGCTTAGCCCACGCGCAGCCCGAGCAGTTCTTC
clone size: NA; D gene: NA; V gene: TRBV4-1; J gene: TRBJ2-3; CDR3 protein: CASSQGIIADTQYF; CDR3 DNA: TGCGCCAGCAGCCAAGGGATCATAGCAGATACGCAGTATTTT
clone size: NA; D gene: NA; V gene: TRBV30; J gene: TRBJ1-2; CDR3 protein: CAWSPGVEDGYTF; CDR3 DNA: TGTGCCTGGAGCCCAGGGGTAGAGGATGGCTACACCTTC
clone size: NA; D gene: TRBD2; V gene: TRBV7-2; J gene: TRBJ2-1; CDR3 protein: CASSYTRLAGEQFF; CDR3 DNA: TGTGCCAGCAGCTACACCAGACTAGCGGGGGAGCAGTTCTTC
clone size: NA; D gene: TRBD1; V gene: TRBV25-1; J gene: TRBJ1-2; CDR3 protein: CASTGTGLGYTF; CDR3 DNA: TGTGCCAGCACCGGGACAGGGCTTGGCTACACCTTC
clone size: NA; D gene: NA; V gene: TRBV9; J gene: TRBJ1-5; CDR3 protein: CARPVVSEPQHF; CDR3 DNA: TGTGCCAGACCGGTCGTTTCGGAGCCCCAGCATTTT
clone size: NA; D gene: TRBD1; V gene: TRBV19; J gene: TRBJ2-1; CDR3 protein: CASSRQGPNEQFF; CDR3 DNA: TGTGCCAGTAGCAGACAGGGGCCCAATGAGCAGTTCTTC
clone size: NA; D gene: TRBD2; V gene: TRBV7-9; J gene: TRBJ2-1; CDR3 protein: CASSLIAGGWTSYNEQFF; CDR3 DNA: TGTGCCAGCAGCCTCATCGCGGGAGGATGGACCTCCTACAATGAGCAGTTCTTC
clone size: NA; D gene: NA; V gene: TRBV5-4; J gene: TRBJ2-1; CDR3 protein: CASSLHTGKNEQFF; CDR3 DNA: TGTGCCAGCAGCTTGCATACAGGGAAGAATGAGCAGTTCTTC
clone size: NA; D gene: TRBD1; V gene: TRBV30; J gene: TRBJ1-6; CDR3 protein: CAWKDFGQGLSPLHF; CDR3 DNA: TGTGCCTGGAAGGATTTCGGACAGGGCCTCTCACCCCTCCACTTT
clone size: NA; D gene: NA; V gene: TRBV4-3; J gene: TRBJ1-1; CDR3 protein: CASSYSAYLSPGIYTEAFF; CDR3 DNA: TGCGCCAGCAGCTATAGCGCCTACCTAAGCCCGGGGATATACACTGAAGCTTTCTTT
clone size: few; D gene: NA; V gene: TRBV5-1; J gene: TRBJ1-2; CDR3 protein: CASSLGGPGYGYTF; CDR3 DNA: TGCGCCAGCAGCTTGGGAGGGCCTGGCTATGGCTACACCTTC
clone size: few; D gene: NA; V gene: TRBV7-9; J gene: TRBJ1-1; CDR3 protein: CASSLNNMGDTEAFF; CDR3 DNA: TGTGCCAGCAGCTTAAACAATATGGGGGACACTGAAGCTTTCTTT
clone size: NA; D gene: NA; V gene: TRBV2; J gene: TRBJ1-5; CDR3 protein: CASSALRQWGNQPQHF; CDR3 DNA: TGTGCCAGCAGTGCCCTTCGACAGTGGGGCAATCAGCCCCAGCATTTT
clone size: NA; D gene: TRBD1; V gene: TRBV5-5; J gene: TRBJ2-3; CDR3 protein: CASSLVGQGTSDTQYF; CDR3 DNA: TGTGCCAGCAGCTTGGTAGGACAGGGTACCTCAGATACGCAGTATTTT
clone size: few; D gene: TRBD2; V gene: TRBV27; J gene: TRBJ2-2; CDR3 protein: CASGKGGGATGELFF; CDR3 DNA: TGTGCCAGCGGCAAAGGCGGGGGGGCCACCGGGGAGCTGTTTTTT
clone size: NA; D gene: TRBD2; V gene: TRBV4-2; J gene: TRBJ2-3; CDR3 protein: CASSPTTSGTDTQYF; CDR3 DNA: TGTGCCAGCAGCCCCACGACTAGCGGCACAGATACGCAGTATTTT
clone size: NA; D gene: NA; V gene: TRBV2; J gene: TRBJ2-1; CDR3 protein: CASSVRGGTWNEQFF; CDR3 DNA: TGTGCCAGCAGTGTGAGAGGGGGTACATGGAATGAGCAGTTCTTC